These 22 T cell receptor beta chains were sequenced from one sample in a study of Graves' ophthalmopathy and Graves' hyperthyroidism. Beta-chain TCR CDR3 regions were amplified from RNA transcripts. Second-round multiplex PCR followed a first-round RT-PCR using HTBI primers. In TCRdb, the multiplex PCR reads were re-called with MiXCR into one record per CDR3 protein. This table holds 500,000 to 600,000 distinct CDR3 sequences, about two fifths found once. What was sequenced was peripheral blood or thyroid tissue (not recorded which). The receptors stem from an adult man with Graves' hyperthyroidism.

The genes are TRBV13 and TRBJ2-3; D not resolved. Trimming cost V 3 bases and J 4 bases, with 14 bases left between them. The CDR3 length is 15 residues. Germline assignment: CDR1 PRHDT and CDR2 FYEKMQ (reference sequence). CDR3 DNA: TGTGCCAGCAGCTTCAGTACTCAATCTCCAGATACGCAGTATTTT. Encoded protein: CASSFSTQSPDTQYF.

The table lists this clonotype with many counts. V is TRBV2 and J is TRBJ2-2, with TRBD1 matching over 8 bases. In germline, CDR1 is SNHLY, CDR2 FYNNEI. The J segment lost 1 base and the V segment lost 6 bases, leaving 7 bases of the junction unmatched. This CDR3 region has 16 residues. CDR3: CASRAGGIENTGELFF. CDR3 nucleotide sequence: TGTGCCAGCAGGGCAGGGGGCATCGAGAACACCGGGGAGCTGTTTTTT.

The table lists this clonotype with many counts. V gene TRBV6-9 combines with J gene TRBJ1-5, with unresolved D. The CDR3 loop spans 15 amino acids. The V gene's germline CDR1 is MNHGY and CDR2 SVAAGI. The V and J ends lost 0 bases and 3 bases respectively, with 9 bases between them. CDR3: CASSYSRGNNQPQHF. In nucleotides, the CDR3 is TGTGCCAGCAGTTATTCACGAGGGAACAATCAGCCCCAGCATTTT.

The chain couples TRBV7-8 to TRBJ2-3; 7 bases fit TRBD2. Germline CDR1 is SGHVS and CDR2 is FQNEAQ. The CDR3 runs to 13 residues. J was trimmed by 7 bases and V by 4 bases; bases with no gene match: 5. The CDR3 is CASSYAGENTQYF. The CDR3 DNA reads TGTGCCAGCAGCTACGCGGGAGAGAATACGCAGTATTTT.

The CDR3 nucleotides are TGTGCCAGTAGTTCACAGGTTAACACTGAAGCTTTCTTT. Its protein is CASSSQVNTEAFF. This sequence joins TRBV19 and TRBJ1-1, with D possibly being TRBD1 (5 bases). Germline loops: CDR1 LNHDA, CDR2 SQIVND (reference sequence). This CDR3 comprises 13 residues. V was clipped by 5 bases and J by 2 bases, with 9 bases between them.

This clonotype occurred many times. This chain uses TRBV6-5 with TRBJ2-7; perhaps TRBD2 as D (5 bases). Germline V gene sequence: CDR1 MNHEY, CDR2 SVGAGI. V was shortened by 6 bases and J by 5 bases, with 8 bases between the two germline ends. The CDR3 covers 11 residues. This CDR3 is CASSPGDEQYF. CDR3 bases: TGTGCCAGCAGCCCCGGGGACGAGCAGTACTTC.

This clonotype appeared many times. DNA for the CDR3: TGTGCCAGCAGTCTGACAGGGTTTGGGGAAGCTTTCTTT. It yields the protein CASSLTGFGEAFF. The V and J genes are TRBV12-3 or TRBV12-4 and TRBJ1-1, with 7 bases that match TRBD1. This CDR3 comprises 13 residues. Trimming removed 5 bases from V and 8 bases from J; junction bases left unmatched: 8.

J is TRBJ2-7 and V is TRBV6-5, with 7 bases aligning to TRBD1. The J segment lost 4 bases and the V segment lost 0 bases, leaving 15 bases of the junction unmatched. The CDR3 totals 18 residues. Germline-derived CDR1 and CDR2 are MNHEY and SVGAGI. This chain's CDR3 is CASSYSRLSRGSVYEQYF. The CDR3 DNA follows: TGTGCCAGCAGTTACTCGAGGTTGAGCAGGGGGAGTGTTTACGAGCAGTACTTC.

V is TRBV2 and J is TRBJ1-5, with 8 bases matching TRBD1. V dropped 5 bases and J dropped 6; count of bases not matched to a gene: 6. This CDR3 spans 14 amino acids. The germline V gene encodes CDR1 SNHLY and CDR2 FYNNEI. The CDR3 region has the DNA TGTGCCAGCAGTCCCAGGGGGCGCGGTCAGCCCCAGCATTTT. Amino acids: CASSPRGRGQPQHF.

The chain is built from TRBV29-1 and TRBJ2-5; TRBD1 aligns across 7 bases. Germline V lookup: CDR1 SQVTM, CDR2 ANQGSEA. The CDR3 length is 12 residues. The CDR3 coding sequence is TGCAGTGAGTCGGCAGGGGGAGAGACCCAGTACTTC. It is translated as CSESAGGETQYF.

This clonotype came up many times. The chain has TRBV29-1 and TRBJ1-1; D might be TRBD1 (5 bases). The V end lost 6 bases, the J end lost 0 bases, and 14 bases lay between the germline ends. Germline CDR1 is SQVTM and CDR2 is ANQGSEA. The CDR3 loop spans 14 amino acids. The CDR3, as DNA: TGCAGCGTCAGAGGGGCATCCATGAACACTGAAGCTTTCTTT. Encoded protein: CSVRGASMNTEAFF.

V gene TRBV5-1 combines with J gene TRBJ2-5, with 9 bases matching TRBD2. The V gene end was trimmed by 3 bases and the J gene end by 4 bases; junction bases not matched to a gene: 7. Germline assignment: CDR1 SGHRS and CDR2 YFSETQ. The CDR3 totals 15 residues. The CDR3 DNA sequence: TGCGCCAGCAGCTCCCGAGCGGGGGGACCAGAGACCCAGTACTTC. It codes for CASSSRAGGPETQYF.

The CDR3 loop reads CASSTRPARDEQFF. CDR3 bases: TGTGCCAGCAGCACCCGACCCGCCCGGGATGAGCAGTTCTTC. This chain joins TRBV7-9 and TRBJ2-5; D is ambiguous. The DNA end lines up better with TRBJ2-1; the J call may be wrong. The CDR3 has 14 residues. The germline V gene encodes CDR1 SEHNR and CDR2 FQNEAQ (reference sequence).

The chain is built from TRBV29-1 and TRBJ2-7; D is uncertain. The V end was cut by 6 bases, the J end by 4 bases, with 4 bases between. Looked up from germline, CDR1 is SQVTM and CDR2 is ANQGSEA. The length of the CDR3 is 9 residues. The CDR3 coding sequence is TGCAGCGTCAAATACGAGCAGTACTTC. It encodes CSVKYEQYF.

There are a few counts of this clonotype. This chain connects TRBV9 to TRBJ2-7; D is uncertain. The end of the DNA fits TRBJ2-1 better, so the J call may be wrong. The CDR3 length is 11 residues. Germline V gives CDR1 SGDLS, CDR2 YYNGEE. In nucleotides, the CDR3 is TGTGCCAGCAGCGTAGATCATGAGCAGTTCTTC. This encodes CASSVDHEQFF.

The chain recombines TRBV5-1 with TRBJ2-1, with D uncertain. Germline-derived CDR1 and CDR2 are SGHRS and YFSETQ. The V end lost 0 bases, the J end lost 8 bases, and 9 bases lay between the germline ends. This CDR3 is built from 13 residues. The CDR3 DNA sequence: TGCGCCAGCAGCTTGGGACTGTCGGATGAGCAGTTCTTC. Amino acids: CASSLGLSDEQFF. Using reference TRBV5-1 and TRBJ2-1 for the parts outside the CDR3, the full variable domain is KAGVTQTPRYLIKTRGQQVTLSCSPISGHRSVSWYQQTPGQGLQFLFEYFSETQRNKGNFPGRFSGRQFSNSRSEMNVSTLELGDSALYLCASSLGLSDEQFFGPGTRLTVL.

There are many counts of this clonotype. This sequence joins TRBV10-3 and TRBJ1-1, with TRBD1 matching 9 bases. The trim removed 10 bases at V and 5 bases at J, leaving 17 bases unmatched. The CDR3 extends over 16 amino acids. Germline CDR1 is ENHRY and CDR2 is SYGVKD. CDR3 region: CATLGQGKVSTTEAFF. The CDR3 DNA is TGTGCCACCCTCGGACAGGGGAAGGTGTCAACGACTGAAGCTTTCTTT.

This clonotype came up many times. The gene calls are TRBV10-3 and TRBJ1-1; TRBD1 matches 8 bases. Trimming cost V 7 bases and J 4 bases; bases outside gene matches: 5. Germline CDR1 reads ENHRY; CDR2 reads SYGVKD. CDR3 length equals 13 residues. The CDR3 region has the DNA TGTGCCATCAAAGGCGACAGGGGCACTGAAGCTTTCTTT. The encoded protein is CAIKGDRGTEAFF.

On this clonotype: Being one base from a much bigger clone, this may be a read error. V usage is TRBV10-3 and J usage is TRBJ1-1, with TRBD1 matching 7 bases. The CDR3 totals 14 residues. CDR1 ENHRY and CDR2 SYGVKD come from the germline V gene. Trimming took 4 bases from V and 0 from J; bases not matched to a gene: 2. The CDR3 bases are TGTGCCATCAGTGTAGGACAGGTGAACACTGAAGCTTTCTTT. Translating it yields CAISVGQVNTEAFF.

The chain uses TRBV2 and TRBJ2-7, with TRBD2 identical over 11 bases. The better agreement between TRBJ2-1 and the DNA end casts doubt on the J call. Germline-derived CDR1 and CDR2 are SNHLY and FYNNEI. The CDR3 spans 16 residues. The DNA for the CDR3 is TGTGCCAGCAGTCACCAACTAGCGGGAGTGGACAATGAGCAGTTCTTC. Encoded protein: CASSHQLAGVDNEQFF.

This clonotype was picked up one time. The CDR3 does not end in the conserved phenylalanine or tryptophan, so this is likely a read error. The DNA is omitted, as the CDR3 cannot be located on it reliably, and the CDR3 follows TCRdb's listing. This chain connects TRBV29-1 to TRBJ1-1; no check of the table's D call, TRBD1, against the DNA was made. Termini included, the CDR3 measures 10 amino acids. Germline V gene lookup returns CDR1 SQVTM and CDR2 ANQGSEA. CDR3 amino acids: CSVEERRAHY.

This clonotype has just a few counts. The gene calls are TRBV30 and TRBJ1-1; the D gene is possibly TRBD1 (6 bases). The CDR3 is 11 amino acids. V was pared by 6 bases and J by 3 bases, with 8 bases between. CDR1 is GTSNPN, CDR2 SVGIG, per germline (reference sequence). The DNA for the CDR3 is TGTGCCTGTACAGGGCACACTGAAGCTTTCTTT. Protein: CACTGHTEAFF.